Following are 28 T cell receptor beta chains from one sample sequenced in a study of graft-versus-host responses after intestinal transplantation. Their specific antigens are unknown. This table comes from immunoSEQ multiplex PCR, and its TCRdb copy is limited to in-frame clones, with some not included. Of roughly 38,000 clones listed, about 93% are singletons. Source: unstimulated CD8+ T cells sorted from spleen or lymph node cells, taken before transplant. The source is a human donor who was the organ donor for an intestinal transplant.

The rearrangement uses TRBV5-4 and TRBJ2-2; no reliable D call. CDR1 and CDR2 from the germline V gene are SGHNT and YYREEE (reference sequence). The V end lost 8 bases, the J end lost 4 bases, and 12 bases lay between the germline ends. The CDR3 is 13 residues long. CDR3: CASREPGTGELFF. The DNA of the CDR3 is TGTGCCAGTCGCGAACCCGGCACCGGGGAGCTGTTTTTT.

This chain connects TRBV19 to TRBJ1-5; 7 positions match TRBD1. The V gene end was trimmed by 4 bases and the J gene end by 7 bases; junction bases not matched to a gene: 1. Per germline, CDR1 LNHDA and CDR2 SQIVND (reference sequence). The CDR3 consists of 12 residues. CDR3 in amino acids: CASSTGGQPQHF. In DNA form, the CDR3 reads TGTGCCAGTAGTACAGGGGGGCAGCCCCAGCATTTT.

This sequence joins TRBV15 and TRBJ2-7; D is unclear. This CDR3 is 14 amino acids long. Germline lookup yields CDR1 LNHNV and CDR2 YYDKDF (reference sequence). The ends were cut back, 1 base at V and 1 base at J, with 8 bases in the middle. CDR3 sequence (DNA): TGTGCCACCAGCAGAGTCGGCGGATCCTACGAGCAGTACTTC. Its translation: CATSRVGGSYEQYF.

This sequence joins TRBV28 and TRBJ2-3; D is possibly TRBD2 (6 bases). The CDR3 covers 17 residues. Germline CDR1 MDHEN, CDR2 SYDVKM. Trimming removed 3 bases at V and 3 bases at J, with 19 bases between. CDR3 amino acids: CASSFVVGTGTTDTQYF. CDR3 sequence (DNA): TGTGCCAGCAGTTTCGTAGTCGGGACGGGGACTACAGATACGCAGTATTTT. The variable domain in full, completed from reference TRBV28 and TRBJ2-3, reads DVKVTQSSRYLVKRTGEKVFLECVQDMDHENMFWYRQDPGLGLRLIYFSYDVKMKEKGDIPEGYSVSREKKERFSLILESASTNQTSMYLCASSFVVGTGTTDTQYFGPGTRLTVL.

The genes are TRBV4-1 and TRBJ2-3; TRBD2 aligns across 13 bases. This CDR3 contains 18 residues. The V segment lost 0 bases and the J segment 2 bases; nucleotides outside the gene matches: 5. Germline V gene lookup returns CDR1 MGHRA and CDR2 YSYEKL. This chain's CDR3 is CASSQELAGGGLTDTQYF. The CDR3 coding sequence is TGCGCCAGCAGCCAAGAACTAGCGGGAGGGGGCCTCACAGATACGCAGTATTTT.

This clone was counted a single time. This chain connects TRBV27 to TRBJ2-7; 9 nucleotides match TRBD1. Trimming at V came to 5 bases and at J to 3 bases, leaving 5 bases not matched to a gene. The CDR3 loop spans 14 amino acids. The germline V gene encodes CDR1 MNHEY and CDR2 SMNVEV (reference sequence). Here the CDR3 reads CASSTGQGHYEQYF. CDR3 bases: TGTGCCAGCAGTACAGGACAGGGGCACTACGAGCAGTACTTC.

This rearrangement joins TRBV21-1 to TRBJ1-5. TRBV21-1 is annotated as a pseudogene. CDR3 length equals 22 residues. The CDR3 DNA is TGTGCCAGCAGCAAAGTGAGGAAGAGGTCACCGGCGGGGTTGAGAGTGGATCAGCCCCAGCATTTT. Protein product: CASSKVRKRSPAGLRVDQPQHF.

CDR3 nucleotide sequence: TGTGCCAGCAGCTTGGCCCGGGACAGGGCACGGGGCTACACCTTC. Residues: CASSLARDRARGYTF. The chain uses TRBV11-2 and TRBJ1-2; 9 nucleotides agree with TRBD1. The J segment lost 8 bases and the V segment lost 3 bases, leaving 10 bases of the junction unmatched. Germline CDR1 SGHAT, CDR2 FQNNGV. The length of the CDR3 is 15 residues.

This clone was detected only a few times. The sample holds other DNA sequences that translate to the same CDR3. The CDR3 region has the DNA TGTGCCAGCAGTTTGGTCCGGACAGATGGCTACACCTTC. Protein product: CASSLVRTDGYTF. The gene calls are TRBV28 and TRBJ1-2, with D possibly TRBD1 on 6 matching bases. V lost 3 bases and J 6 bases, leaving 11 bases between the germline ends. The germline CDR1 and CDR2 sequences are MDHEN and SYDVKM. The CDR3 is 13 amino acids.

This clone was counted only a few times. The V call is TRBV20-1, the J call TRBJ2-7; the D is unclear. Per the germline V gene, CDR1 is DFQATT and CDR2 is SNEGSKA (reference sequence). The V end was cut by 6 bases, the J end by 5 bases, with 8 bases between. CDR3 size: 10 residues. Here the CDR3 reads CSARPDEQYF. CDR3 sequence (DNA): TGCAGTGCAAGACCGGACGAGCAGTACTTC.

V usage is TRBV28 and J usage is TRBJ2-3, with 9 bases lining up with TRBD1. The length of the CDR3 is 15 residues. With 6 bases clipped from V and 3 bases from J, the junction kept 7 bases outside the gene matches. CDR1 is MDHEN, CDR2 SYDVKM, per germline. CDR3 DNA: TGTGCCAGCAGCCCCGAGGGACAGGGAACAGATACGCAGTATTTT. Translating it yields CASSPEGQGTDTQYF.

The chain carries TRBV28 and TRBJ1-3, with 7 bases aligning to TRBD1. The CDR3 consists of 15 residues. Germline CDR1 is MDHEN and CDR2 is SYDVKM. Losses at the gene ends were 4 bases for V and 0 bases for J; bases not matched to a gene: 3. CDR3 amino acids: CASSSTGSSGNTIYF. In DNA, the CDR3 is TGTGCCAGCAGTTCGACAGGGAGCTCTGGAAACACCATATATTTT.

The gene calls are TRBV5-1 and TRBJ2-3; D ambiguous. Trimming cost V 5 bases and J 1 base, with 14 bases left between them. The CDR3 runs 15 residues. The germline CDR1 and CDR2 sequences are SGHRS and YFSETQ. CDR3 amino acids: CASRWRNIRTDTQYF. CDR3 bases: TGCGCCAGCAGGTGGAGAAACATCCGCACAGATACGCAGTATTTT.

The genes are TRBV7-9 and TRBJ2-2, with D maybe TRBD1 (6 bases). This CDR3 is built from 16 residues. The V gene's germline CDR1 is SEHNR and CDR2 FQNEAQ (reference sequence). The ends were cut back, 3 bases at V and 2 bases at J, with 13 bases in the middle. This CDR3 is CASSFRQAPNTGELFF. CDR3 in DNA: TGTGCCAGCAGCTTCAGACAGGCCCCCAACACCGGGGAGCTGTTTTTT.

CDR3 sequence (DNA): TGCGCCAGCAGCCAAGACGGCAGAACAAACACCGGGGAGCTGTTTTTT. Amino acid sequence: CASSQDGRTNTGELFF. The genes are TRBV4-3 and TRBJ2-2; D gene ambiguous. This CDR3 contains 16 residues. The germline gives CDR1 LGHNA, CDR2 YSLEER. Between the trimmed V and J ends, which lost 0 bases and 2 bases, there was a span of 10 bases.

The V call is TRBV27, the J call TRBJ1-5; perhaps TRBD1 as D (5 bases). This CDR3 is 16 amino acids long. Trimming pared 2 bases from V and 1 base from J, leaving 12 bases between. Germline CDR1 and CDR2: MNHEY and SMNVEV (reference sequence). This chain's CDR3 is CASSLIGGGSNQPQHF. The CDR3 bases are TGTGCCAGCAGTTTAATTGGGGGAGGGAGCAATCAGCCCCAGCATTTT.

V and J are TRBV6-4 and TRBJ2-5, with D possibly being TRBD1 or TRBD2 (5 bases each). Trimming took 4 bases from V and 5 from J, leaving 17 bases between them. This CDR3 comprises 15 residues. The germline V gene encodes CDR1 MRHNA and CDR2 SNTAGT. CDR3 region: CASSGRGPWMETQYF. The CDR3 DNA follows: TGTGCCAGCAGTGGTCGGGGCCCCTGGATGGAGACCCAGTACTTC.

The chain is built from TRBV28 and TRBJ1-2, with no clear D. V dropped 5 bases and J dropped 4 bases, with 17 bases sitting between them. The CDR3 has 15 residues. Germline CDR1 and CDR2: MDHEN and SYDVKM. CDR3 sequence (DNA): TGTGCCAGCAGTGCCTCCGGGGAACTTCTCTATGGCTACACCTTC. Translation: CASSASGELLYGYTF.

The chain recombines TRBV7-9 with TRBJ2-7; 10 positions agree with TRBD2. J lost 9 bases, V lost 1 base, and 0 bases had no gene match. The V gene's germline CDR1 is SEHNR and CDR2 FQNEAQ (reference sequence). CDR3 length equals 12 residues. The chain's CDR3 is CASSLEREGQYF. In DNA, the CDR3 is TGTGCCAGCAGCTTAGAGCGGGAGGGGCAGTACTTC.

Only a few counts were recorded for this clone. The same CDR3 also results from other DNA sequences found in this sample. The chain couples TRBV15 to TRBJ2-1; TRBD2 matches 9 bases. V gave up 0 bases and J gave up 10 bases; unmatched junction bases: 7. Germline V gene data show CDR1 as LNHNV and CDR2 as YYDKDF (reference sequence). The CDR3 consists of 15 residues. The CDR3 DNA sequence: TGTGCCACCAGCAGAGATAGGGCGGGGGGGGTGGAGCAGTTCTTC. As protein: CATSRDRAGGVEQFF.

The V gene is TRBV4-3, the J gene TRBJ1-3; D might be TRBD1 (5 bases). Germline V gives CDR1 LGHNA, CDR2 YSLEER. V dropped 1 base and J dropped 0 bases, with 10 bases sitting between them. This CDR3 is built from 16 residues. CDR3 in amino acids: CASSQGPQGSGNTIYF. The CDR3, as DNA: TGCGCCAGCAGCCAAGGCCCCCAGGGCTCTGGAAACACCATATATTTT.

The chain carries TRBV5-5 and TRBJ1-4; D unresolved. Per germline, CDR1 SGHKS and CDR2 YYEKEE (reference sequence). V was shortened by 3 bases and J by 6 bases, with 6 bases between the two germline ends. This CDR3 has 12 amino acids. CDR3 sequence (DNA): TGTGCCAGCAGCTCCGCCTATGAAAAACTGTTTTTT. Protein: CASSSAYEKLFF.

The chain uses TRBV27 and TRBJ2-5, with D perhaps being TRBD1 or TRBD2 (5 bases each). Looked up from germline, CDR1 is MNHEY and CDR2 is SMNVEV (reference sequence). This CDR3 has 15 amino acids. V was cut by 7 bases and J by 4 bases, with 19 bases left in between. The CDR3 spells CASMTGTSRRETQYF. The CDR3 nucleotides are TGTGCCAGCATGACCGGGACGTCGAGAAGAGAGACCCAGTACTTC.

This clone was seen a few times. The J gene is TRBJ1-3, the V gene TRBV29-1; no definite D call. Trimming took 3 bases from V and 1 from J, leaving 10 bases between them. There are 14 residues in the CDR3. Per the germline V gene, CDR1 is SQVTM and CDR2 is ANQGSEA. CDR3 in amino acids: CSVDDIGSGNTIYF. CDR3 DNA sequence: TGCAGCGTTGACGATATTGGTTCTGGAAACACCATATATTTT. The whole variable domain, filled in from reference TRBV29-1 and TRBJ1-3, reads SAVISQKPSRDICQRGTSLTIQCQVDSQVTMMFWYRQQPGQSLTLIATANQGSEATYESGFVIDKFPISRPNLTFSTLTVSNMSPEDSSIYLCSVDDIGSGNTIYFGEGSWLTVV.

This rearrangement joins TRBV11-2 to TRBJ2-1; perhaps TRBD2 as D (5 bases). Trimming cost V 6 bases and J 7 bases, with 7 bases left between them. CDR3 size: 11 residues. Germline lookup yields CDR1 SGHAT and CDR2 FQNNGV. CDR3 DNA: TGTGCCAGCAGTACTAGGAATGAGCAGTTCTTC. The encoded protein is CASSTRNEQFF.

The genes are TRBV27 and TRBJ2-1; D is unresolved. V was pared by 3 bases and J by 0 bases, with 9 bases between. The CDR3 loop spans 15 amino acids. Germline values: CDR1 MNHEY, CDR2 SMNVEV (reference sequence). The CDR3 is CASSFGLSSYNEQFF. As DNA, the CDR3 is TGTGCCAGCAGTTTTGGGCTGAGCTCCTACAATGAGCAGTTCTTC.

The gene calls are TRBV10-3 and TRBJ2-1; the match to TRBD2 covers 10 bases. Germline lookup yields CDR1 ENHRY and CDR2 SYGVKD. The CDR3 is 15 amino acids. V was clipped by 6 bases and J by 2 bases; unmatched bases: 4. In DNA, the CDR3 is TGTGCCATCAGGGAGCGGGAGGGCCCCTACAATGAGCAGTTCTTC. Protein product: CAIREREGPYNEQFF.

The V call is TRBV2, the J call TRBJ1-1, with D perhaps TRBD1 (5 bases). The CDR3 has 16 amino acids. Germline CDR1 reads SNHLY; CDR2 reads FYNNEI. Between the trimmed V and J ends, which lost 1 base and 5 bases, there was a span of 17 bases. The CDR3, as DNA: TGTGCCAGCAGTGAAGTCTTGGGGACTGGAGAAACTGAAGCTTTCTTT. Amino acids: CASSEVLGTGETEAFF.